A single sample is the source of the 8 T cell receptor beta chains below, sequenced in a study of T cell repertoires in cytomegalovirus infection (dated by TCRdb to between 2019 and 2020). The instrument given in TCRdb is Illumina HiSeq 1500. TCRdb reworked the public reads: Q25 trimming with fastp, MiXCR clone assembly, productive beta chains retained. Here each entry gathers all rows of one CDR3 protein and keeps the most common genes and DNA. This sample gives around 450,000 distinct CDR3 sequences in total; about 11% of them show up just once. About 9.4% of the sample is held by the ten biggest clonotypes. Material: PBMCs. These receptors came from a human donor in good health (CMV status not recorded). Some clones in this sample may be carry-over from other donors' samples.

V and J are TRBV9 and TRBJ2-1, with D perhaps matching TRBD2 (6 bases). Germline-derived CDR1 and CDR2 are SGDLS and YYNGEE. Trimming cost V 0 bases and J 1 base, with 11 bases left between them. CDR3 length equals 16 residues. The CDR3 protein is CASSVEAGRSYNEQFF. CDR3 sequence (DNA): TGTGCCAGCAGCGTAGAGGCCGGGAGATCCTACAATGAGCAGTTCTTC.

This clonotype has just a few counts. The V gene is TRBV5-1, the J gene TRBJ2-7; TRBD2 agrees at 11 bases. The CDR3 is made up of 16 amino acids. The trim removed 0 bases at V and 3 bases at J, leaving 5 bases unmatched. The germline gives CDR1 SGHRS, CDR2 YFSETQ. This CDR3 reads CASSLGLAGTGYEQYF. CDR3 DNA: TGCGCCAGCAGCTTGGGACTAGCGGGGACGGGCTACGAGCAGTACTTC. The full variable domain, its missing parts supplied by reference TRBV5-1 and TRBJ2-7, is KAGVTQTPRYLIKTRGQQVTLSCSPISGHRSVSWYQQTPGQGLQFLFEYFSETQRNKGNFPGRFSGRQFSNSRSEMNVSTLELGDSALYLCASSLGLAGTGYEQYFGPGTRLTVT.

The rearrangement links TRBV27 to TRBJ1-5; tentatively, D is TRBD1 (6 bases). CDR1 MNHEY and CDR2 SMNVEV come from the germline V gene (reference sequence). V was clipped by 4 bases and J by 9 bases, with 13 bases between them. This CDR3 comprises 13 residues. The DNA of the CDR3 is TGTGCCAGCAGTTCTACAGGGTCGGGGCCCCAGCATTTT. This translates into CASSSTGSGPQHF.

A few counts support this clonotype. This rearrangement joins TRBV11-3 to TRBJ2-3; perhaps TRBD1 as D (5 bases). The length of the CDR3 is 13 residues. Per germline, CDR1 SGHNT and CDR2 YENEEA. V was shortened by 5 bases and J by 9 bases, with 15 bases between the two germline ends. Here the CDR3 reads CASSPPPGNTQYF. Written as DNA, the CDR3 is TGTGCCAGCAGCCCACCCCCAGGGAACACGCAGTATTTT.

This clonotype was observed at least ten times. The gene calls are TRBV10-3 and TRBJ1-1, with 9 bases matching TRBD1. This CDR3 spans 15 amino acids. V lost 6 bases and J lost 4; bases outside the gene matches: 9. Germline CDR1 is ENHRY and CDR2 is SYGVKD. The chain's CDR3 is CAISSTGGRGTEAFF. Written as DNA, the CDR3 is TGTGCCATCAGCTCGACAGGGGGGAGAGGCACTGAAGCTTTCTTT.

In this sample, this clonotype turned up many times. The chain recombines TRBV11-2 with TRBJ2-7, with 10 positions matching TRBD1. Losses at the gene ends were 5 bases for V and 3 bases for J; bases not matched to a gene: 7. CDR1 is SGHAT, CDR2 FQNNGV, per germline. The CDR3 runs 15 residues. The CDR3 nucleotides read TGTGCCAGCAGCCGCCCCGGGACAGGGGTCTACGAGCAGTACTTC. This codes for CASSRPGTGVYEQYF.

This clonotype was seen many times. Sequence at one end of the junction differs from germline and may be a read error. This chain connects TRBV6-2 or TRBV6-3 to TRBJ1-2; D might be TRBD1 (6 bases). The V gene's germline CDR1 is MNHEY and CDR2 SVGEGT. The CDR3 covers 11 residues. The CDR3 bases are TGTGCCAGCAGTTACCCCGGGACAAAGGGCTTC. This gives the protein CASSYPGTKGF.

V is TRBV2 and J is TRBJ1-1; TRBD1 might be the D (5 bases). V lost 4 bases and J 6 bases, leaving 9 bases between the germline ends. The CDR3 is made up of 12 amino acids. The germline V gene has CDR1 SNHLY and CDR2 FYNNEI. CDR3: CASSADTAEAFF. CDR3 DNA sequence: TGTGCCAGCAGTGCGGACACTGCTGAAGCTTTCTTT.